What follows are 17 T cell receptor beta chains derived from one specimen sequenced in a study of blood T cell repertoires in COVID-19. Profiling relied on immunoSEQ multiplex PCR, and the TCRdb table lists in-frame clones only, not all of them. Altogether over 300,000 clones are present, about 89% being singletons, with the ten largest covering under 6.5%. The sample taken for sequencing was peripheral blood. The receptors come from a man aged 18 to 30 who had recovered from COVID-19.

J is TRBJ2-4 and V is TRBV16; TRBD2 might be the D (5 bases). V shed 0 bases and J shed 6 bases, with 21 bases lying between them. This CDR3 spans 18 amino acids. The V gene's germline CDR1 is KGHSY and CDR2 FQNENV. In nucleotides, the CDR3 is TGTGCCAGCAGCCAATCCAGGCTCGTCCCACTAGGCGGAAACATTCAGTACTTC. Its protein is CASSQSRLVPLGGNIQYF.

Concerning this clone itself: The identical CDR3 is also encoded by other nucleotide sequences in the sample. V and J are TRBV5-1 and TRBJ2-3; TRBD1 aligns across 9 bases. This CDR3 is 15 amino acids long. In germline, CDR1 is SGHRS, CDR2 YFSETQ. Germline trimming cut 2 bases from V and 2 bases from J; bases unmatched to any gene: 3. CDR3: CASSLGQGNTDTQYF. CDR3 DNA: TGCGCCAGCAGCTTAGGACAGGGGAACACAGATACGCAGTATTTT.

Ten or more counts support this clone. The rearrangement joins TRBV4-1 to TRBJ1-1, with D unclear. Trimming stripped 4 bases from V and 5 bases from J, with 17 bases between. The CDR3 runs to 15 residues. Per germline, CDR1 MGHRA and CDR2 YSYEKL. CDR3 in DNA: TGCGCCAGCAGCCTGGAGGAGGGAGCTGTAACTGAAGCTTTCTTT. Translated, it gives CASSLEEGAVTEAFF.

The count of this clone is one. The DNA for the CDR3 is TGTGCCAGCAGCCCCTCTAGCGGGAGGTTAAACGAGCAGTACTTC. Protein: CASSPSSGRLNEQYF. This chain links TRBV4-2 with TRBJ2-7; 11 bases agree with TRBD2. This CDR3 is 15 amino acids long. Germline V gives CDR1 LGHNA, CDR2 YNFKEQ. V lost 4 bases and J lost 5; bases outside the gene matches: 7.

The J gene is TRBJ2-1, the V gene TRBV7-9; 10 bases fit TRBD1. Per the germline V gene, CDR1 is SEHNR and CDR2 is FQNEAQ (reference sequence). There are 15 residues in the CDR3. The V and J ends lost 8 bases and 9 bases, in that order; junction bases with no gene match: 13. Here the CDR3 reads CASRRSGTGEREQFF. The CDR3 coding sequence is TGTGCCAGCCGACGATCCGGGACAGGGGAACGTGAGCAGTTCTTC.

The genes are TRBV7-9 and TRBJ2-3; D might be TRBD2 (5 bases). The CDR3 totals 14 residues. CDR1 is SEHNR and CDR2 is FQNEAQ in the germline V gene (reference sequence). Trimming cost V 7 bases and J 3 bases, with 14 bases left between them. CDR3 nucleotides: TGTGCCAGCACCACGTTTGTAGCGACAGATACGCAGTATTTT. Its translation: CASTTFVATDTQYF.

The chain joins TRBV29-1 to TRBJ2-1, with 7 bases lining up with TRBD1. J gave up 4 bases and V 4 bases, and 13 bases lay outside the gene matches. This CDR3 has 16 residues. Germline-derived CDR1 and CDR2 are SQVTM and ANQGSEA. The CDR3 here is CSVVGLIGTVYNEQFF. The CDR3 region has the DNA TGCAGCGTTGTGGGGCTAATAGGGACAGTGTACAATGAGCAGTTCTTC.

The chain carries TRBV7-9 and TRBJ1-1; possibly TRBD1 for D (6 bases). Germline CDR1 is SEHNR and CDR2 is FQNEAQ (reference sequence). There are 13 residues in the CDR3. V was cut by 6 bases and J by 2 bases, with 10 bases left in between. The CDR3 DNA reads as TGTGCCAGCAGTTCCAGGGGAAACACTGAAGCTTTCTTT. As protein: CASSSRGNTEAFF.

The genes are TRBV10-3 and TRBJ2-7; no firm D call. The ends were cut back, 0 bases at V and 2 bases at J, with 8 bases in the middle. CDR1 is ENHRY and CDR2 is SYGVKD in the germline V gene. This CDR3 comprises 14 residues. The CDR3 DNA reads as TGTGCCATCAGTGAGTCGTCACCGGCCTACGAGCAGTACTTC. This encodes CAISESSPAYEQYF.

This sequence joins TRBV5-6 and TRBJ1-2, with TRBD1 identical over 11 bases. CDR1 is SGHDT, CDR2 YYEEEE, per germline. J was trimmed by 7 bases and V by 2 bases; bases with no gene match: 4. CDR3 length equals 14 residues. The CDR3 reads CASSFGQGASGYTF. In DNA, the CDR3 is TGTGCCAGCAGCTTTGGACAGGGGGCGAGTGGCTACACCTTC.

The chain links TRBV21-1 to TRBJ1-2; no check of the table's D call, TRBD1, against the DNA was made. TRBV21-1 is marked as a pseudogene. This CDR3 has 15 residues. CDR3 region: CASRTGEVPNYGYTF. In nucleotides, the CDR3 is TGTGCCAGCAGAACAGGGGAAGTCCCTAACTATGGCTACACCTTC.

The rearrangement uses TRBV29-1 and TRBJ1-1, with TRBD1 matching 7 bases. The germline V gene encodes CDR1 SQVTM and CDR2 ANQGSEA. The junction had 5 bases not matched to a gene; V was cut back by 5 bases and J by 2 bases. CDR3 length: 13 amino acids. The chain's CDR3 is CSVKTGPNTEAFF. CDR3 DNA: TGCAGCGTTAAGACAGGGCCTAACACTGAAGCTTTCTTT.

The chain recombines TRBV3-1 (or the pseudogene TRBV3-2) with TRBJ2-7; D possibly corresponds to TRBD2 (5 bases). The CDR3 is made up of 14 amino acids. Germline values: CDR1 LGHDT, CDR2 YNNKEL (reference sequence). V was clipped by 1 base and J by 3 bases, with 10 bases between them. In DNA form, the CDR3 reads TGTGCCAGCAGCCAAGCAGGACTCATCTACGAGCAGTACTTC. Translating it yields CASSQAGLIYEQYF.

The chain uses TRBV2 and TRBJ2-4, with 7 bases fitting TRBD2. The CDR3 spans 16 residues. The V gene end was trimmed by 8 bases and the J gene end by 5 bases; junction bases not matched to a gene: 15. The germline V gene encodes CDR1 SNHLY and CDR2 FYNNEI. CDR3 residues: CASALGGDGNQNIQYF. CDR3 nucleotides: TGTGCCAGCGCCTTGGGGGGGGACGGAAATCAAAACATTCAGTACTTC.

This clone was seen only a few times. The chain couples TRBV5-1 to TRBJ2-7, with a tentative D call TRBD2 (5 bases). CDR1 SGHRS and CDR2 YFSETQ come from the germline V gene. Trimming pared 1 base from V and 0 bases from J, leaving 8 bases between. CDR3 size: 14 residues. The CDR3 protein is CASSLRGASYEQYF. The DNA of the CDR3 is TGCGCCAGCAGCTTGCGGGGTGCCTCCTACGAGCAGTACTTC. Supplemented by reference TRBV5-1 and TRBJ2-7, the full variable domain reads KAGVTQTPRYLIKTRGQQVTLSCSPISGHRSVSWYQQTPGQGLQFLFEYFSETQRNKGNFPGRFSGRQFSNSRSEMNVSTLELGDSALYLCASSLRGASYEQYFGPGTRLTVT.

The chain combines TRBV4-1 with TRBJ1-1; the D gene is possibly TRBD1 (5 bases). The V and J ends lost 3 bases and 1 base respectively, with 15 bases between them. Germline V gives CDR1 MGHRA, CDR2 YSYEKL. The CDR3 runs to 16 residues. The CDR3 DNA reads TGCGCCAGCAGCCATCGACAGACAAGCCAGAACACTGAAGCTTTCTTT. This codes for CASSHRQTSQNTEAFF.

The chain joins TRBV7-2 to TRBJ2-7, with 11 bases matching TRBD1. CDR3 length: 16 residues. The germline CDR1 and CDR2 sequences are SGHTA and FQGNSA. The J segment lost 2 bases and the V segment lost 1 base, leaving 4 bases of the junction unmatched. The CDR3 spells CASSLEGTGGTYEQYF. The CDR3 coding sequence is TGTGCCAGCAGCTTAGAAGGGACAGGGGGTACCTACGAGCAGTACTTC. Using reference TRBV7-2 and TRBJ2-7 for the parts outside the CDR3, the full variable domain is GAGVSQSPSNKVTEKGKDVELRCDPISGHTALYWYRQSLGQGLEFLIYFQGNSAPDKSGLPSDRFSAERTGGSVSTLTIQRTQQEDSAVYLCASSLEGTGGTYEQYFGPGTRLTVT.